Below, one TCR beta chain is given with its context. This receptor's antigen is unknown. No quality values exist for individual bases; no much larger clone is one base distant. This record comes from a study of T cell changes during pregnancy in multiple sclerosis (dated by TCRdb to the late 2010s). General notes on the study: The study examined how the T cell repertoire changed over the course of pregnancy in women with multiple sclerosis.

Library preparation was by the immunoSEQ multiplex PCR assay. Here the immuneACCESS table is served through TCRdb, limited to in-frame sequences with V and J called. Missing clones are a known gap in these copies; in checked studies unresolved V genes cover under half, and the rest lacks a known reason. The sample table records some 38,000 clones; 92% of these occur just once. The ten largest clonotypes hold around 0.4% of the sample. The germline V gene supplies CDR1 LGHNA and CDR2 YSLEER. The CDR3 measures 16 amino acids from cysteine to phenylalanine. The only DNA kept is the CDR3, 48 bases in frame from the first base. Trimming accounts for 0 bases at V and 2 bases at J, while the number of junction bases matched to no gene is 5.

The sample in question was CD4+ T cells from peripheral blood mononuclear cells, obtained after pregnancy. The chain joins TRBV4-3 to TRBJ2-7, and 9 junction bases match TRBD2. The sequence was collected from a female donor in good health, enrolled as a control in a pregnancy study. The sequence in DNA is TGCGCCAGCAGCCAAGAAAGCGGGGGGATTACCTACGAGCAGTACTTC. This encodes CASSQESGGITYEQYF.